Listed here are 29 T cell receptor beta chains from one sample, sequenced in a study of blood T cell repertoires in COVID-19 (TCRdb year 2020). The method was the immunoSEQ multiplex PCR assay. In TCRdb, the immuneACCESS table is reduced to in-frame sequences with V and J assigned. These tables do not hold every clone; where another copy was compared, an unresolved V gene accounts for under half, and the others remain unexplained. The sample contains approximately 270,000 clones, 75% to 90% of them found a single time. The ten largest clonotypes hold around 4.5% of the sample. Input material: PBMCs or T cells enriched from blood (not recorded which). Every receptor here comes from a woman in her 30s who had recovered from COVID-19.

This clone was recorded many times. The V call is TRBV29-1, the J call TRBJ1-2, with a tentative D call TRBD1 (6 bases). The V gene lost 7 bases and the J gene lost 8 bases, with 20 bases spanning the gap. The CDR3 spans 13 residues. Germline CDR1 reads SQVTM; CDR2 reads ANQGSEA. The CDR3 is CSAGTGGADGYTF. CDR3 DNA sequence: TGCAGCGCGGGAACGGGGGGGGCGGACGGCTACACCTTC. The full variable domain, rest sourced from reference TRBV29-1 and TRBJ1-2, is SAVISQKPSRDICQRGTSLTIQCQVDSQVTMMFWYRQQPGQSLTLIATANQGSEATYESGFVIDKFPISRPNLTFSTLTVSNMSPEDSSIYLCSAGTGGADGYTFGSGTRLTVV.

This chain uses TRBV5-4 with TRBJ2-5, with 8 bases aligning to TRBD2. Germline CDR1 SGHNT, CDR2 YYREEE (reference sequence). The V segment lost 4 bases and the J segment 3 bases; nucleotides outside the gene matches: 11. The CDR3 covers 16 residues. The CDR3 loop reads CASSPETSGPKETQYF. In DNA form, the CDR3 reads TGTGCCAGCAGCCCAGAAACTAGCGGACCGAAAGAGACCCAGTACTTC.

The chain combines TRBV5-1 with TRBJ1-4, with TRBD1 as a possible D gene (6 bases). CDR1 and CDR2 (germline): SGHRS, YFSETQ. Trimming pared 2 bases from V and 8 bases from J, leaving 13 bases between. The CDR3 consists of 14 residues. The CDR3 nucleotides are TGCGCCAGCAGCTTCGGACAGAGGAAGGAAAAACTGTTTTTT. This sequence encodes CASSFGQRKEKLFF. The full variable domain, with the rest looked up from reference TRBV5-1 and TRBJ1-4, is KAGVTQTPRYLIKTRGQQVTLSCSPISGHRSVSWYQQTPGQGLQFLFEYFSETQRNKGNFPGRFSGRQFSNSRSEMNVSTLELGDSALYLCASSFGQRKEKLFFGSGTQLSVL.

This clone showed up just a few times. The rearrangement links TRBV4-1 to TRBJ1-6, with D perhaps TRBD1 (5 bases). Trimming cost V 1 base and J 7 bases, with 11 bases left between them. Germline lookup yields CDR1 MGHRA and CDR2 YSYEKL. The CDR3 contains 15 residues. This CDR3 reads CASSQVGGGNSPLHF. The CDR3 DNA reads TGCGCCAGCAGCCAAGTGGGGGGAGGGAATTCACCCCTCCACTTT.

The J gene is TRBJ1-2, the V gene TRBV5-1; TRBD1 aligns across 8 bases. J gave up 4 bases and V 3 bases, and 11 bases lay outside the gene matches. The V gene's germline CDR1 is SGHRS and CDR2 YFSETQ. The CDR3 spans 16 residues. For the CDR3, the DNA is TGCGCCAGCAGCTCACTGGACAGGGAGAGTATCTATGGCTACACCTTC. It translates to CASSSLDRESIYGYTF.

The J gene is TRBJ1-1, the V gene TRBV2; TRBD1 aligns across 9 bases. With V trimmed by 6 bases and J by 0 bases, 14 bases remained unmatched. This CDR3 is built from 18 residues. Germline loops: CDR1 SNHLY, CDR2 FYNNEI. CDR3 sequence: CASRTLDRGVRLNTEAFF. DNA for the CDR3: TGTGCCAGCAGGACACTGGACAGGGGAGTTCGGTTGAACACTGAAGCTTTCTTT.

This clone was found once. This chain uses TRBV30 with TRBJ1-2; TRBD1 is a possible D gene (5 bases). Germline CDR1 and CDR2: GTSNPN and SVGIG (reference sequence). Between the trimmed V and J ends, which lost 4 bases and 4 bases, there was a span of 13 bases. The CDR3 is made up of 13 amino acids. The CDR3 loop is CAWTGGGSYGYTF. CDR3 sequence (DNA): TGTGCCTGGACGGGGGGGGGAAGCTATGGCTACACCTTC.

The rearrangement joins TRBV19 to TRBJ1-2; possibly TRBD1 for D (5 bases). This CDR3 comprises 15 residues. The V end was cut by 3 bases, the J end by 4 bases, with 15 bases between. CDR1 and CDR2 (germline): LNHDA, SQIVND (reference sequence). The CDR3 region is CASSMKVGPGYGYTF. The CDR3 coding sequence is TGTGCCAGTAGTATGAAGGTGGGGCCTGGCTATGGCTACACCTTC.

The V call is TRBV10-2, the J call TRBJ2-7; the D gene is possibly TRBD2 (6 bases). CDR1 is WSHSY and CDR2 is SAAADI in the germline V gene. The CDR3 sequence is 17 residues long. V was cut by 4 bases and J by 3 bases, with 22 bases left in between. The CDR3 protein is CASSGWVNGRTRYEQYF. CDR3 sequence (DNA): TGCGCCAGCAGTGGATGGGTAAATGGGAGGACGCGCTACGAGCAGTACTTC.

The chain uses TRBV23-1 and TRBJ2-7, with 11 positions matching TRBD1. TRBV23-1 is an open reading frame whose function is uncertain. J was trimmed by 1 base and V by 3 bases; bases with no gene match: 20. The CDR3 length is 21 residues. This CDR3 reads CASSQSPGQGDPPLTSYEQYF. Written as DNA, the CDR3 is TGCGCCAGCAGTCAGAGCCCGGGACAGGGGGACCCACCACTAACATCCTACGAGCAGTACTTC.

CDR3 sequence: CASSLERTEAFF. CDR3 nucleotide sequence: TGTGCCAGCAGTTTGGAGAGAACTGAAGCTTTCTTT. V and J are TRBV28 and TRBJ1-1, with D hard to call. Germline loops: CDR1 MDHEN, CDR2 SYDVKM. V dropped 3 bases and J dropped 5 bases, with 7 bases sitting between them. The CDR3 is 12 residues long.

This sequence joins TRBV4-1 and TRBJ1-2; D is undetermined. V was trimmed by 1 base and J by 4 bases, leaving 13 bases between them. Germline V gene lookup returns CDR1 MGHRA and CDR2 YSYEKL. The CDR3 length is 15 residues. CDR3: CASSQGIGNPYGYTF. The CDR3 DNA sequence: TGCGCCAGCAGCCAAGGAATCGGGAACCCCTATGGCTACACCTTC.

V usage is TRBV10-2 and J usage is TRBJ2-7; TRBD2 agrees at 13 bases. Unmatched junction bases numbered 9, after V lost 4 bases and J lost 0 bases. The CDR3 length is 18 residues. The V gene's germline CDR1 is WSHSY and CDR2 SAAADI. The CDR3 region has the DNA TGCGCCAGCAGTGGGTTGACTAGCGGGGGGTTCAACTCCTACGAGCAGTACTTC. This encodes CASSGLTSGGFNSYEQYF.

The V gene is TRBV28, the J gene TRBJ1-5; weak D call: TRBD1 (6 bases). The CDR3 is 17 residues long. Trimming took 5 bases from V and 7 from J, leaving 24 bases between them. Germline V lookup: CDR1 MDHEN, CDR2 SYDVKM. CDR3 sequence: CASSTSILGGDHQPQHF. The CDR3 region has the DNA TGTGCCAGCAGTACGAGCATTCTAGGGGGTGACCACCAGCCCCAGCATTTT.

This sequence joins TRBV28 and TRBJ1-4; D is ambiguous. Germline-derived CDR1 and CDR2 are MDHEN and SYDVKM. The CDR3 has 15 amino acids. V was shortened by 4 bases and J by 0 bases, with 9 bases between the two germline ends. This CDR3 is CASSSPRATNEKLFF. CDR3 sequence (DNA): TGTGCCAGCAGTTCCCCCCGGGCAACTAATGAAAAACTGTTTTTT.

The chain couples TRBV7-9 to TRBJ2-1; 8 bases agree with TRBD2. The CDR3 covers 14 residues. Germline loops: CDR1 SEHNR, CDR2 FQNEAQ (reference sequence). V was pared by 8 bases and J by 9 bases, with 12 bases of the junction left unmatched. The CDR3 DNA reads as TGTGCCAGCGGCGGGCGGGAGGATCAGTTTGAGCAGTTCTTC. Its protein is CASGGREDQFEQFF.

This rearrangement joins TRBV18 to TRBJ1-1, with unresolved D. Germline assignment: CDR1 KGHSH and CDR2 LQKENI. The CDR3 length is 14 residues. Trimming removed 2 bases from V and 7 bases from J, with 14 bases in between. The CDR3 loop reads CASSPSPGNFEAFF. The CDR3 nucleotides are TGTGCCAGCTCACCATCCCCGGGGAATTTTGAAGCTTTCTTT.

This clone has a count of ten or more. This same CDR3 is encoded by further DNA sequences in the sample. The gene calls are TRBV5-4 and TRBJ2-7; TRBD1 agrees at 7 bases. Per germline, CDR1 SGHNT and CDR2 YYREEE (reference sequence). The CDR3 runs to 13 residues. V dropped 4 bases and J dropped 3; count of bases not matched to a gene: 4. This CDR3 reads CASSPRTGYEQYF. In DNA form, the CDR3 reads TGTGCCAGCAGCCCAAGGACAGGCTACGAGCAGTACTTC.

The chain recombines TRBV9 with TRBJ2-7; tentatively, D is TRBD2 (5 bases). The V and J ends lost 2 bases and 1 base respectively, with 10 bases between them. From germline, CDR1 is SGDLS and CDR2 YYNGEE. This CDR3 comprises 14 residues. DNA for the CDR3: TGTGCCAGCAGCGTCTCCCCGGGGTCCTACGAGCAGTACTTC. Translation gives CASSVSPGSYEQYF.

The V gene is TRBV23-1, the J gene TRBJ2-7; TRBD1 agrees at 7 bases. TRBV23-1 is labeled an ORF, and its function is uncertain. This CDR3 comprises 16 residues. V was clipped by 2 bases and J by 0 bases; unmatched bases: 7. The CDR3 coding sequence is TGCGCCAGCAGTCAACAAACCGGACAGGCCTCCTACGAGCAGTACTTC. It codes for CASSQQTGQASYEQYF.

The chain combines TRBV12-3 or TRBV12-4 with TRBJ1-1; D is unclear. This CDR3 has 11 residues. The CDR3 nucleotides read TGTGCGAGTGTCGAAAACACTGAAGCTTTCTTT. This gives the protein CASVENTEAFF.

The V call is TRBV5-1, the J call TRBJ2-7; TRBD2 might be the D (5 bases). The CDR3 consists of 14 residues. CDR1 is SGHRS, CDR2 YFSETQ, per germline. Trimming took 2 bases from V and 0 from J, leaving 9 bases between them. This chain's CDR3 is CASSLTGSSYEQYF. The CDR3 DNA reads TGCGCCAGCAGCTTAACGGGAAGCTCCTACGAGCAGTACTTC.

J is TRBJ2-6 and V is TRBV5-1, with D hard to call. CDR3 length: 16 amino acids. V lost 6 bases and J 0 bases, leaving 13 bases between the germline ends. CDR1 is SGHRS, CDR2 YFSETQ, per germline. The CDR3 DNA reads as TGCGCCAGCACAATGAGCCCTGACTCTGGGGCCAACGTCCTGACTTTC. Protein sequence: CASTMSPDSGANVLTF.

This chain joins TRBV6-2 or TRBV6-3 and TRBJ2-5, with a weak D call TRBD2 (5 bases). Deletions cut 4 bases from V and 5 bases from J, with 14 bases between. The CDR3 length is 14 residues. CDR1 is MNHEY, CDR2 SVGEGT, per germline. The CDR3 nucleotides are TGTGCCAGCAGTTCCGGACTTGCCGAGGAGACCCAGTACTTC. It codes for CASSSGLAEETQYF.

The CDR3 protein is CASSSRDSSNQPQHF. CDR3 DNA sequence: TGTGCCAGCAGTTCCCGGGACTCAAGCAATCAGCCCCAGCATTTT. The V and J genes are TRBV2 and TRBJ1-5; TRBD1 might be the D (5 bases). Germline V gene data show CDR1 as SNHLY and CDR2 as FYNNEI. This CDR3 is built from 15 residues. Deletions cut 5 bases from V and 1 base from J, with 12 bases between.

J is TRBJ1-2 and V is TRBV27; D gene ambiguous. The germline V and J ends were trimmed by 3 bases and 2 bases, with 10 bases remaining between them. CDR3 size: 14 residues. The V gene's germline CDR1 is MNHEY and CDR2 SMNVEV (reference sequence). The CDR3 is CASSFAGHNYGYTF. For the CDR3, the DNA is TGTGCCAGCAGTTTTGCAGGCCACAACTATGGCTACACCTTC.

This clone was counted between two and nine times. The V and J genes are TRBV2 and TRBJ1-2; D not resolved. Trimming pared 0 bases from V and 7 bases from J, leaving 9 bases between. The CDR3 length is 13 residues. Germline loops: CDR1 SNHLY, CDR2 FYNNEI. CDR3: CASSEAPGSGYTF. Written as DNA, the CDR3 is TGTGCCAGCAGTGAAGCGCCGGGGTCTGGCTACACCTTC.

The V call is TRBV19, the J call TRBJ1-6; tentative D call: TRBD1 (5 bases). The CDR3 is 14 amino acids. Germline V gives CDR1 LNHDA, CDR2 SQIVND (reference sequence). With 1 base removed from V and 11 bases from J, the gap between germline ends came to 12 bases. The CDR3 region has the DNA TGTGCCAGTAGTATAGGAGCAGGGAAGGCACCCCTCCACTTT. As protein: CASSIGAGKAPLHF.

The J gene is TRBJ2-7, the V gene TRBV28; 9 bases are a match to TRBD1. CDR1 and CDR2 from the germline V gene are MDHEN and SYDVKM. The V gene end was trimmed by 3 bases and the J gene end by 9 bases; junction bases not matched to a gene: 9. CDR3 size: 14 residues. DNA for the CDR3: TGTGCCAGCAGTTTTCCCCCGGGACAGGGTGGGCAGTACTTC. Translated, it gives CASSFPPGQGGQYF.